One and the same sample provided the 4 T cell receptor beta chains below, sequenced in a study of blood T cell repertoires in COVID-19. Data came from immunoSEQ multiplex PCR; TCRdb stores just in-frame clones and leaves some out. The top ten clones hold less than 5.5% of a sample with about 50,000 clones, about 85% of them seen once. The sample consisted of peripheral blood. The receptor source for this set is a man in his forties or fifties with active COVID-19.

V is TRBV4-2 and J is TRBJ1-3; D may be TRBD1 (6 bases). V lost 1 base to trimming and J lost 2 bases, with 6 bases between them. There are 14 residues in the CDR3. Looked up from germline, CDR1 is LGHNA and CDR2 is YNFKEQ. CDR3 protein: CASSQAGAGNTIYF. The CDR3 bases are TGTGCCAGCAGCCAAGCAGGGGCTGGAAACACCATATATTTT.

The chain is built from TRBV5-5 and TRBJ2-7; 9 nucleotides match TRBD1. Looked up from germline, CDR1 is SGHKS and CDR2 is YYEKEE (reference sequence). This CDR3 spans 15 amino acids. The V gene end was trimmed by 0 bases and the J gene end by 3 bases; junction bases not matched to a gene: 4. CDR3 sequence (DNA): TGTGCCAGCAGCTTGGCCGGGACAGGGATCTACGAGCAGTACTTC. It is translated as CASSLAGTGIYEQYF.

The CDR3 nucleotides read TGCAGCGCTTCCGGACAGGGCGGCGGGGAGCTGTTTTTT. The encoded protein is CSASGQGGGELFF. This chain joins TRBV29-1 and TRBJ2-2, with 8 bases fitting TRBD1. Losses at the gene ends were 7 bases for V and 7 bases for J; bases not matched to a gene: 8. Germline V gene data show CDR1 as SQVTM and CDR2 as ANQGSEA. The CDR3 is 13 residues long.

The V and J genes are TRBV6-2 or TRBV6-3 and TRBJ1-5; D not certain. V was pared by 4 bases and J by 4 bases, with 8 bases between. The CDR3 length is 13 residues. Germline values: CDR1 MNHEY, CDR2 SVGEGT. CDR3 bases: TGTGCCAGCAGTTGGACTGAGAATCAGCCCCAGCATTTT. Amino acids: CASSWTENQPQHF.